This TCR beta chain originates from a study of cytomegalovirus exposure and HLA in healthy donors. The study's findings and limits: It was reported that the classifier diagnosed cytomegalovirus status with high specificity and sensitivity in both the original and validation cohorts.

This CDR3 spans 14 amino acids. Germline V lookup: CDR1 MNHNS, CDR2 SASEGT. With 4 bases removed from V and 0 bases from J, the gap between germline ends came to 9 bases. About this clone: Its antigen is as yet unknown.

The PCR was carried out with 60 Vbeta primers and 13 Jbeta primers. The data were produced by immunoSEQ multiplex PCR, yet TCRdb's version contains in-frame clones alone and is incomplete. The sample carries 75,000 to 100,000 clones, around 64% recorded once. Regarding donors, all were healthy bone marrow donors. This sequence was found in a man aged 55 to 70 in good health and CMV-seronegative. The chain uses TRBV6-1 and TRBJ1-1, with D perhaps matching TRBD1 (6 bases). The sample consisted of PBMCs. DNA for the CDR3: TGTGCCAGCAGTGTGGGACAAATGAACACTGAAGCTTTCTTT. This codes for CASSVGQMNTEAFF.